The clone carrying this T cell receptor (beta chain) was found many times. Its antigen is not identified. Unique molecular identifiers were used to barcode this TCRbeta library. A single record per CDR3 protein comes from TCRdb applying MiXCR to the PCR reads. Counted here are 240,000 or so distinct CDR3 sequences, 8.2% occurring once; the ten biggest clones make up about 6.4%. The data are from a study of T-cell reconstitution after alpha-beta-depleted transplantation in children. Study results and caveats: Several hundred graft clones that had expanded were reportedly the source of alpha-beta T cells about two months after transplant.

Sequencing was performed on PBMCs, mostly from graft donor cells, taken 180 days after TCRalphabeta/CD19-depleted stem cell transplant. The sequence came from a male patient under 18 who had a stem cell transplant for acute lymphoblastic leukemia, so the T cells may come from the graft donor.

CDR3 coding DNA: TGTGCCAGCAGCCTACAAAGGGGTGTAAACAGCGGGGATTCCTACGAGCAGTACTTC. This codes for CASSLQRGVNSGDSYEQYF. The chain couples TRBV14 to TRBJ2-7; TRBD2 agrees at 7 bases. The V segment lost 4 bases and the J segment 1 base; nucleotides outside the gene matches: 19. CDR1 and CDR2 from the germline V gene are SGHDN and FVKESK. The CDR3 totals 19 residues.